This T cell receptor beta chain appears in the sequencing data of a study of a mutant IDH1 vaccine in newly diagnosed glioma (dated by TCRdb to about 2021). The study in broad terms: Across visits V03 through V10, patients got a total of eight vaccinations, given in weeks 1, 3, 5, 7, 11, 15, 19 and 23. Prior to enrollment, patients had been given standard therapy consisting of radiotherapy alone, temozolomide alone, or radiochemotherapy with temozolomide, with the combination given to most patients. Vaccination started 4-6 weeks after radiotherapy alone, or was given together with temozolomide cycles in the groups whose treatment included chemotherapy. Peripheral blood samples were drawn at six visits, namely V03 (baseline), V05, V07, V10, V12 and V13. Of the 30 or so patients who were treated, around 62% were male and approximately 38% were female, and the mean age was roughly 40 years. Longitudinal TCRB deep sequencing was done for 25 to 30 treated patients, wherever samples were available for exploratory analyses. Broader findings and caveats from the paper: According to the authors, sample limitations meant that analyses of patient blood samples could not be reproduced. Pseudoprogression appeared unrelated to alterations in the top peripheral T cell clonotypes detected by TCRB sequencing. PBMC samples for TCRB deep sequencing were selected based on availability. Across multiple MHC alleles, vaccine-induced immune responses were seen in 85% to 95% of patients.

Libraries were made using the immunoSEQ multiplex PCR assay. The hsTCRB Kit was used according to the manufacturer's protocol to amplify rearranged TCR beta chain sequences. Sequencing of TCRB libraries was carried out on an Illumina MiSeq. Per the source publication's procedure: The kit vendor's proprietary platform handled demultiplexing, trimming and gene mapping. Held by TCRdb, this immuneACCESS table contains in-frame sequences only and omits some clones. Under half of the omission traces to an unresolved V gene where checked; the cause of the rest is unknown. V and J calls and clone size are given by that table; D and trimming were obtained from the DNA. The sample has under 150,000 clones on record, roughly 90% of them singletons. The ten largest clones capture roughly 0.62% of the sample. Note on this clone: Its antigen remains undetermined. One base away there is no much larger clone; base qualities are not given.

The time point label corresponds to: week 11, during vaccination. Every vaccine dose consisted of 300 ug of a 20-mer mutant IDH1 peptide in Montanide, administered subcutaneously together with topical imiquimod. Donors had newly diagnosed WHO grade 3 or 4 IDH1-mutant astrocytomas with loss of nuclear ATRX. The samples were drawn from NOA16, a multicentre, single-arm, open-label phase I trial in Germany that tested a mutant IDH1 peptide vaccine in humans for the first time. The DNeasy Blood and Tissue Kit was used to extract genomic DNA from EDTA blood for TCRB sequencing. The TCR was taken from a woman aged 45-65 years with glioma. This specimen consisted of PBMCs, obtained from a glioma patient whose treatment included an IDH1 peptide vaccine.

The DNA sequence reads TGTGCTAGTGGCCCACGAGGAGGCGAGGAGCAGTTCTTC. It translates as CASGPRGGEEQFF. This chain joins TRBV12-5 to TRBJ2-1, with TRBD2 tentatively as D gene (5 bases match). V lost 6 bases and J lost 10 bases; the stretch between them is 16 bases long. For CDR1 and CDR2, the germline V gene lists LGHNT and FRNRAP. Its CDR3 holds 13 amino acids, cysteine through phenylalanine. Only the CDR3 portion is preserved as DNA: 39 bases, with reading frame beginning at the first base.